One sample yielded the 23 T cell receptor beta chains listed below, sequenced in a study of regulatory T cells in long-lasting Graves disease. Time point here: persistent/refractory GD, antithyroid drugs over 5 years with positive TRAb. PBMC-extracted RNA yielded the TCR library. In building TCR beta libraries, iRepertoire HTBI primers were used together with Arm-PCR of CDR3 regions. TCRdb passed the multiplex PCR reads through MiXCR, listing each CDR3 protein once. This table holds 600,000 to 850,000 distinct CDR3 sequences, approximately 31% found once. The sequenced sample was peripheral blood mononuclear cells (PBMCs), obtained when the disease was refractory, from a patient treated with antithyroid drugs. These receptors all come from a female donor with Graves disease.

The chain couples TRBV30 to TRBJ2-7, with D hard to call. CDR3 length: 13 amino acids. Trimming cost V 4 bases and J 2 bases, with 12 bases left between them. Germline V CDR1 and CDR2: GTSNPN, SVGIG (reference sequence). The CDR3 is CAWKRTAAYEQYF. CDR3 bases: TGTGCCTGGAAGAGGACGGCGGCCTACGAGCAGTACTTC. Together with reference TRBV30 and TRBJ2-7, the CDR3 gives the full variable domain: SQTIHQWPATLVQPVGSPLSLECTVEGTSNPNLYWYRQAAGRGLQLLFYSVGIGQISSEVPQNLSASRPQDRQFILSSKKLLLSDSGFYLCAWKRTAAYEQYFGPGTRLTVT.

This clonotype was seen many times. The chain carries TRBV20-1 and TRBJ1-1, with a tentative D call TRBD1 (6 bases). Germline CDR1 DFQATT, CDR2 SNEGSKA (reference sequence). Trimming left V 5 bases short and J 2 bases short, with 12 bases between. CDR3 size: 13 residues. CDR3 residues: CSAAQGHNTEAFF. In nucleotides, the CDR3 is TGCAGTGCTGCGCAGGGACACAACACTGAAGCTTTCTTT.

The rearrangement uses TRBV12-3 or TRBV12-4 and TRBJ1-2, with 11 bases that match TRBD1. CDR3 length: 15 amino acids. J gave up 3 bases and V 6 bases, and 6 bases lay outside the gene matches. As DNA, the CDR3 is TGTGCCAGCAGACTCCGGACAGGGGGCGACTATGGCTACACCTTC. Translating it yields CASRLRTGGDYGYTF.

This chain links TRBV20-1 with TRBJ2-1; 9 bases are a match to TRBD1. Germline CDR1 reads DFQATT; CDR2 reads SNEGSKA (reference sequence). CDR3 length: 15 residues. The ends lost 4 bases at V and 5 bases at J; junction bases unmatched: 9. The CDR3 nucleotides are TGCAGTGCTACAGACCGGGACAGGGCGAACAATGAGCAGTTCTTC. This sequence encodes CSATDRDRANNEQFF.

This clonotype has a handful of counts. The rearrangement links TRBV10-1 to TRBJ2-7; no reliable D call. The CDR3 runs to 14 residues. Trimming took off 11 bases at V and 0 bases at J, with 17 bases between the two ends. Germline V gene data show CDR1 as WNHNN and CDR2 as SYGVQD (reference sequence). CDR3 coding DNA: TGCGCCGTCCTCACAGAAGGGTTCTCCTACGAGCAGTACTTC. It specifies CAVLTEGFSYEQYF.

V is TRBV29-1 and J is TRBJ2-7, with TRBD2 matching 10 bases. V gave up 0 bases and J gave up 4 bases; unmatched junction bases: 6. The CDR3 length is 15 residues. Germline V gene sequence: CDR1 SQVTM, CDR2 ANQGSEA. CDR3: CSVEDLSGRQYEQYF. Written as DNA, the CDR3 is TGCAGCGTTGAAGATCTTAGCGGGAGGCAGTACGAGCAGTACTTC.

The V call is TRBV5-1, the J call TRBJ1-1; 9 bases line up with TRBD1. This CDR3 spans 16 amino acids. V lost 3 bases and J lost 0; bases outside the gene matches: 6. From germline, CDR1 is SGHRS and CDR2 YFSETQ. The CDR3 DNA reads as TGCGCCAGCAGCTCCCGACAGGGGGAGTTGAACACTGAAGCTTTCTTT. It is translated as CASSSRQGELNTEAFF.

This clonotype turned up a few times. The chain combines TRBV20-1 with TRBJ1-2; no reliable D call. V was trimmed by 0 bases and J by 0 bases, leaving 5 bases between them. Germline V lookup: CDR1 DFQATT, CDR2 SNEGSKA (reference sequence). This CDR3 comprises 13 residues. Written as DNA, the CDR3 is TGCAGTGCTAGAGATCTAACTAACTATGGCTACACCTTC. As protein: CSARDLTNYGYTF.

This chain connects TRBV5-1 to TRBJ2-7, with D hard to call. From germline, CDR1 is SGHRS and CDR2 YFSETQ. V lost 1 base and J lost 2, with 16 bases in between. This CDR3 comprises 16 residues. In nucleotides, the CDR3 is TGCGCCAGCAGCTTGTTCGGCGCAGGTCTAACCTACGAGCAGTACTTC. Translation gives CASSLFGAGLTYEQYF.

This clonotype was detected ten times or more. The rearrangement links TRBV12-3 or TRBV12-4 to TRBJ2-7; D is ambiguous. The CDR3 runs 11 residues. V lost 3 bases and J 7 bases, leaving 7 bases between the germline ends. CDR3 nucleotide sequence: TGTGCCAGCAGTTTGGTGGGTGAGCAGTACTTC. Its translation: CASSLVGEQYF.

This clonotype was seen a handful of times. This sequence joins TRBV28 and TRBJ1-4, with TRBD1 identical over 10 bases. CDR1 MDHEN and CDR2 SYDVKM come from the germline V gene. V lost 2 bases to trimming and J lost 7 bases; unmatched junction nucleotides: 4. The CDR3 sequence is 15 residues long. CDR3 coding DNA: TGTGCCAGCAGTTTACCGGACAGGGGGGGTGAAAAACTGTTTTTT. Its protein product is CASSLPDRGGEKLFF.

V is TRBV19 and J is TRBJ2-4; maybe TRBD2 (6 bases). CDR3 length: 14 residues. Germline V CDR1 and CDR2: LNHDA, SQIVND (reference sequence). Deletions cut 6 bases from V and 2 bases from J, with 11 bases between. CDR3 amino acids: CASSGSETKNIQYF. In nucleotides, the CDR3 is TGTGCCAGTAGCGGGAGTGAGACCAAAAACATTCAGTACTTC.

The J gene is TRBJ1-3, the V gene TRBV2; D may be TRBD1 (6 bases). CDR1 is SNHLY, CDR2 FYNNEI, per germline. CDR3 length: 14 residues. V lost 7 bases and J 10 bases, leaving 20 bases between the germline ends. The CDR3 region is CASMAPGARATIYF. The DNA of the CDR3 is TGTGCCAGCATGGCCCCGGGGGCAAGAGCTACCATATATTTT.

The chain carries TRBV29-1 and TRBJ1-2; D is undetermined. The CDR3 length is 12 residues. Germline CDR1 SQVTM, CDR2 ANQGSEA. The V end lost 4 bases, the J end lost 2 bases, and 8 bases lay between the germline ends. The CDR3, as DNA: TGCAGCGTTGTTCCAGAAAACTATGGCTACACCTTC. This encodes CSVVPENYGYTF.

This rearrangement joins TRBV12-5 to TRBJ1-2; D call uncertain. Between the trimmed V and J ends, which lost 0 bases and 8 bases, there was a span of 10 bases. The CDR3 runs 13 residues. Germline loops: CDR1 LGHNT, CDR2 FRNRAP. CDR3 region: CASGLVGGRGYTF. In DNA, the CDR3 is TGTGCTAGTGGTTTGGTAGGAGGGCGAGGCTACACCTTC.

V and J are TRBV9 and TRBJ2-3; TRBD2 aligns across 8 bases. J gave up 2 bases and V 3 bases, and 17 bases lay outside the gene matches. This CDR3 comprises 19 residues. Germline V gene lookup returns CDR1 SGDLS and CDR2 YYNGEE. CDR3 sequence (DNA): TGTGCCAGCAGCGATGAGGGACTAGTTTCGTCTGGCTTCACAGATACGCAGTATTTT. Encoded protein: CASSDEGLVSSGFTDTQYF. Drawing the rest from reference TRBV9 and TRBJ2-3, the complete variable domain is DSGVTQTPKHLITATGQRVTLRCSPRSGDLSVYWYQQSLDQGLQFLIQYYNGEERAKGNILERFSAQQFPDLHSELNLSSLELGDSALYFCASSDEGLVSSGFTDTQYFGPGTRLTVL.

This clonotype came up many times. V usage is TRBV6-9 and J usage is TRBJ2-7, with a possible D match to TRBD1 (6 bases). Germline CDR1 reads MNHGY; CDR2 reads SVAAGI. V dropped 3 bases and J dropped 3 bases, with 18 bases sitting between them. The CDR3 spans 16 residues. DNA of the CDR3: TGTGCCAGCAGTTACGCAAGCCGGGACACGATCTACGAGCAGTACTTC. Protein sequence: CASSYASRDTIYEQYF.

The rearrangement links TRBV20-1 to TRBJ1-2, with unresolved D. The CDR3 sequence is 12 residues long. V shed 4 bases and J shed 4 bases, with 10 bases lying between them. Germline CDR1 and CDR2: DFQATT and SNEGSKA (reference sequence). For the CDR3, the DNA is TGCAGTGCTACCCAAGAAGTCTATGGCTACACCTTC. It specifies CSATQEVYGYTF.

In regard to this clonotype: A much larger clone lies a single base off, so this may be a read error. The rearrangement joins TRBV6-2 or TRBV6-3 to TRBJ1-5; D not certain. The CDR3 runs to 14 residues. In germline, CDR1 is MNHEY, CDR2 SVGEGT. The CDR3 sequence: CACSYNGDNQPQHF. The CDR3 coding sequence is TGTGCCTGCAGTTACAATGGAGACAATCAGCCCCAGCATTTT.

A single count supports this clonotype. The chain has TRBV5-6 and TRBJ2-7, with TRBD1 matching over 9 bases. This CDR3 comprises 13 residues. Germline assignment: CDR1 SGHDT and CDR2 YYEEEE. V gave up 3 bases and J gave up 7 bases; unmatched junction bases: 5. The CDR3 DNA sequence: TGTGCCAGCAGCTGGACAGGGGCGTGGGAGCAGTACTTC. This sequence encodes CASSWTGAWEQYF.

This clonotype was observed a handful of times. This chain joins TRBV20-1 and TRBJ1-3; D not resolved. The CDR3 extends over 12 amino acids. V dropped 6 bases and J dropped 0 bases, with 6 bases sitting between them. Germline CDR1 and CDR2: DFQATT and SNEGSKA (reference sequence). The CDR3 region is CSAWDSGNTIYF. As DNA, the CDR3 is TGCAGTGCGTGGGACTCTGGAAACACCATATATTTT.

The chain joins TRBV28 to TRBJ2-7, with D maybe TRBD1 (6 bases). CDR3 size: 16 residues. The V end was cut by 7 bases, the J end by 5 bases, with 24 bases between. Germline V gene data show CDR1 as MDHEN and CDR2 as SYDVKM. The CDR3 reads CASTPLRDKGSHEQYF. The CDR3 coding sequence is TGTGCCAGCACCCCCCTCCGGGACAAGGGGAGTCACGAGCAGTACTTC.

The gene calls are TRBV27 and TRBJ2-2; either TRBD1 or TRBD2 may fit D (5 bases each). This CDR3 contains 18 residues. Trimming left V 2 bases short and J 2 bases short, with 18 bases between. Per germline, CDR1 MNHEY and CDR2 SMNVEV (reference sequence). This chain's CDR3 is CASSLVGWGSRNTGELFF. CDR3 DNA: TGTGCCAGCAGTTTAGTGGGTTGGGGGAGCCGAAACACCGGGGAGCTGTTTTTT.